One T cell receptor (beta chain) is described in this entry. CDR3 length: 14 residues. V lost 1 base, J lost 8 bases, and 11 bases lay in between. Germline CDR1 reads MNHEY; CDR2 reads SVGAGI. This entry comes from a study of STAT5B mutations in CD4+ large granular lymphocyte leukemia. Some clones are missing from TCRdb's copy, which holds only in-frame ones; the method was immunoSEQ multiplex PCR. The sample carries roughly 36,000 clones, around 88% recorded once. This receptor was taken from a human donor in good health. V gene TRBV6-5 combines with J gene TRBJ1-4, with D possibly matching TRBD1 (5 bases). Sequencing was carried out using CD4+ T cells from blood buffy coats. Here the CDR3 DNA reads TGTGCCAGCAGTTACTTCGGGGGTGGCGAAAAACTGTTTTTT. Amino acid sequence: CASSYFGGGEKLFF.